This TCR beta chain was profiled in a study of T cell responses to AZD1222 COVID-19 vaccine. Study-level findings and limits: Spike-specific TCR depth and breadth grew after two AZD1222 doses. White British donors predominated, females outnumbered males, and clonal diversity was possibly underestimated. Scientists sampled the repertoires only once the peak T cell response had passed.

Details on this clone: Its antigen remains unidentified.

The CDR3 is 14 residues long. Germline-derived CDR1 and CDR2 are MDHEN and SYDVKM. Trimming cost V 3 bases and J 5 bases, with 11 bases left between them. Clones were sequenced by immunoSEQ multiplex PCR, and TCRdb holds only the in-frame ones, with some missing. The repertoire consists of some 89,000 clones, with approximately 88% occurring once and the leading ten covering 4% to 5.5%. The input for sequencing was peripheral blood, taken on day 0 of MenACWY control vaccination. The source of this sequence is an adult in good health. V gene TRBV28 combines with J gene TRBJ2-1, with TRBD2 as a possible D gene (6 bases). Here the CDR3 DNA reads TGTGCCAGCAGTTTCCCGGACTACAACAATGAGCAGTTCTTC. Translation gives CASSFPDYNNEQFF.